This TCR beta chain derives from a study of T cells after yellow fever vaccination. Whole-study findings and limits: The appearance of a small share of clonotypes in both CD4 and CD8 compartments was observed. Almost all vaccine-responding clonotypes could not be detected on day 0 in sorted memory subsets. Once the booster was given, most primary-vaccination clones reappeared, at 95% to 97% for CD4 and approximately 88% for CD8.

This clonotype was seen repeatedly, ten times or more. The study made its TCR cDNA through 5'RACE template switching. That step introduced a universal primer site along with UMIs. TCRdb reprocessed the 5' RACE reads with MiXCR, giving one entry per CDR3 protein. This sample yields tens of thousands of distinct CDR3 sequences, of which less than 5.5% are seen a single time; around 19% belongs to the top ten. This CDR3 has 16 amino acids. The V gene end was trimmed by 3 bases and the J gene end by 7 bases; junction bases not matched to a gene: 12. CDR1 is KGHSH, CDR2 LQKENI, per germline. The TCR sequence derives from a man aged 18 to 30 who received the YFV17D yellow fever vaccine. The input for sequencing was PBMCs, either bulk or a sorted T-cell subset (CD4+, CD8+, memory, or dextramer-sorted; not recorded which), taken 35 to 50 days after the first yellow fever vaccination. The genes are TRBV18 and TRBJ1-2; TRBD1 agrees at 9 bases. CDR3: CASSPTTSGQGSGYTF. CDR3 sequence (DNA): TGTGCCAGCTCACCTACAACATCTGGACAGGGGTCTGGCTACACCTTC.